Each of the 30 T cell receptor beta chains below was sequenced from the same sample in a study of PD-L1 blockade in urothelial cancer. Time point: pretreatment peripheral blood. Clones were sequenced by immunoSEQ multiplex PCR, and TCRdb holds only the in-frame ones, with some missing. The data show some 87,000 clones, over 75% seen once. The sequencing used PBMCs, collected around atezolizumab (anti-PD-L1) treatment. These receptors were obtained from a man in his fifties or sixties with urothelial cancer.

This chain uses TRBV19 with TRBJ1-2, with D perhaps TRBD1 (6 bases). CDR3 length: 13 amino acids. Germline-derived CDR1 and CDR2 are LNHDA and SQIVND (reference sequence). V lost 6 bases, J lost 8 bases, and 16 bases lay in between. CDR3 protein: CASSPTGTGGYTF. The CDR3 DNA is TGTGCCAGTAGCCCCACAGGGACGGGCGGCTACACCTTC.

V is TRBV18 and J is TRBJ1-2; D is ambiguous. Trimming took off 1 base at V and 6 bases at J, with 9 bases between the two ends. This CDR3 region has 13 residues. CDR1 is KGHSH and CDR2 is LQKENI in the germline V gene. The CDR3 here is CASSPLGRDGYTF. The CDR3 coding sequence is TGTGCCAGCTCACCACTTGGGAGGGATGGCTACACCTTC. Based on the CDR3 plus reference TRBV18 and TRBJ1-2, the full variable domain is NAGVMQNPRHLVRRRGQEARLRCSPMKGHSHVYWYRQLPEEGLKFMVYLQKENIIDESGMPKERFSAEFPKEGPSILRIQQVVRGDSAAYFCASSPLGRDGYTFGSGTRLTVV.

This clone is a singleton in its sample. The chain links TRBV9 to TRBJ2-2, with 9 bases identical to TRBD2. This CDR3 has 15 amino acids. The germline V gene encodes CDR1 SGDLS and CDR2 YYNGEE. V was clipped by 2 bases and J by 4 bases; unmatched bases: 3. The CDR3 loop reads CASSVRGGLTGELFF. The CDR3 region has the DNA TGTGCCAGCAGCGTGCGGGGGGGCCTCACCGGGGAGCTGTTTTTT.

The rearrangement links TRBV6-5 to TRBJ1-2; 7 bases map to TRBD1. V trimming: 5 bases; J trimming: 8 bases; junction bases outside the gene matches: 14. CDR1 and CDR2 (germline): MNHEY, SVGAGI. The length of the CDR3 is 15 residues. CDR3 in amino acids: CASSPGRQGILGYTF. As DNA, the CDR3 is TGTGCCAGCAGTCCAGGGCGACAGGGAATTTTAGGCTACACCTTC.

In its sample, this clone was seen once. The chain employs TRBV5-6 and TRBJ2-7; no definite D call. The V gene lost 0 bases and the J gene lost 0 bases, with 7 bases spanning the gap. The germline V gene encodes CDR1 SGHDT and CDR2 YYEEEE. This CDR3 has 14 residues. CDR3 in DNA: TGTGCCAGCAGCTTGGGGCTCCTCTCCTACGAGCAGTACTTC. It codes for CASSLGLLSYEQYF.

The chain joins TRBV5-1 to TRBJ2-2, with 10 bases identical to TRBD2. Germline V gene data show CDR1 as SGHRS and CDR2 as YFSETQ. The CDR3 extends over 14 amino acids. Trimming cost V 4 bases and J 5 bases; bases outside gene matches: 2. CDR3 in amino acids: CASSLTSGTGELFF. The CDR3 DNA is TGCGCCAGCAGCCTGACTAGCGGGACCGGGGAGCTGTTTTTT.

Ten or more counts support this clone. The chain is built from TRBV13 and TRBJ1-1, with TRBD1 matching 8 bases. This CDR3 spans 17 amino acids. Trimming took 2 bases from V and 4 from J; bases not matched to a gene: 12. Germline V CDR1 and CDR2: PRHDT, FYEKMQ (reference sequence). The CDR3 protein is CASSLRNRGSRVTEAFF. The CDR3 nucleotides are TGTGCCAGCAGCTTAAGAAACAGGGGGAGTAGGGTCACTGAAGCTTTCTTT.

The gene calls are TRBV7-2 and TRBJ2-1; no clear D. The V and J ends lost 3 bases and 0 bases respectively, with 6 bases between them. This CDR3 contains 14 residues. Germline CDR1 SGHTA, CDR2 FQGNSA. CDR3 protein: CASSFTSSYNEQFF. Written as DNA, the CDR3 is TGTGCCAGCAGCTTTACGAGCTCCTACAATGAGCAGTTCTTC.

CDR3 amino acids: CASSQGAFAKNIQYF. For the CDR3, the DNA is TGTGCCAGCAGCCAAGGAGCGTTTGCCAAAAACATTCAGTACTTC. V usage is TRBV7-8 and J usage is TRBJ2-4; no reliable D call. Germline assignment: CDR1 SGHVS and CDR2 FQNEAQ. The CDR3 runs 15 residues. Trimming stripped 5 bases from V and 1 base from J, with 12 bases between.

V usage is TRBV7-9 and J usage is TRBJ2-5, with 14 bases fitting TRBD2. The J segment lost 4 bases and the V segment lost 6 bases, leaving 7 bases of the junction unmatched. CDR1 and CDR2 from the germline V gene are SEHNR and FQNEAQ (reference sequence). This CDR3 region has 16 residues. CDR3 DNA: TGTGCCAGCAGAAAGGGACTAGCGGGAGAGCGAGAGACCCAGTACTTC. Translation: CASRKGLAGERETQYF.

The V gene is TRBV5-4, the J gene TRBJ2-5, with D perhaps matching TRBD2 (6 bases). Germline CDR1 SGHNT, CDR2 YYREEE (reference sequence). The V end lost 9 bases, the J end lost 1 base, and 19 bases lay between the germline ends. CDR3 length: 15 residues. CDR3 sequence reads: CATTRNSGPQETQYF. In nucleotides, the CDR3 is TGTGCCACCACCAGGAATAGCGGCCCCCAAGAGACCCAGTACTTC.

The CDR3 region is CASSRGTGSSYEQFF. CDR3 nucleotide sequence: TGTGCCAGCAGCCGGGGGACAGGGAGTTCGTATGAGCAGTTCTTC. This chain joins TRBV5-8 and TRBJ2-1; TRBD1 agrees at 9 bases. Germline V gives CDR1 SGHTS, CDR2 YDEGEE. CDR3 length: 15 residues. V shed 4 bases, J shed 8 bases, and the junction held 10 bases outside the gene matches.

The CDR3 coding sequence is TGTGCCAGCAGCCAAGAAGGACTAGGATCCGCTACGCAGTATTTT. As protein: CASSQEGLGSATQYF. The chain combines TRBV14 with TRBJ2-3, with 7 bases lining up with TRBD2. The CDR3 covers 15 residues. Unmatched junction bases numbered 8, after V lost 0 bases and J lost 8 bases. Germline V lookup: CDR1 SGHDN, CDR2 FVKESK.

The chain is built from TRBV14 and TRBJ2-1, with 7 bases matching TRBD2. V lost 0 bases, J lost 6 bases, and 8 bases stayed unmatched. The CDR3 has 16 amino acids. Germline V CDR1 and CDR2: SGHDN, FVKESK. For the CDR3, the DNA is TGTGCCAGCAGCCAAGACAAACTAGCGTCTTTCAATGAGCAGTTCTTC. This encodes CASSQDKLASFNEQFF.

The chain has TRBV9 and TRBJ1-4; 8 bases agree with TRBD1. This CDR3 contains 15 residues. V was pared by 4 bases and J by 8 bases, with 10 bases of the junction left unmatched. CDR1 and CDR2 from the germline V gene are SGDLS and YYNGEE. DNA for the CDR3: TGTGCCAGCAGCACGAGTCACAGGGGGGGCGAAAAACTGTTTTTT. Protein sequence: CASSTSHRGGEKLFF.

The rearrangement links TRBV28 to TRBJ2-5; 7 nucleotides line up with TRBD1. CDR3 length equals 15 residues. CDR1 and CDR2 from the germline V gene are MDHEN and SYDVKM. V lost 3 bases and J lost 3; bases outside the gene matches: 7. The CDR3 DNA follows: TGTGCCAGCAGTTTTGGGGAGACAGGGAAAGAGACCCAGTACTTC. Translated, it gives CASSFGETGKETQYF. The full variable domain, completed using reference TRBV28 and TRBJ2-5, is DVKVTQSSRYLVKRTGEKVFLECVQDMDHENMFWYRQDPGLGLRLIYFSYDVKMKEKGDIPEGYSVSREKKERFSLILESASTNQTSMYLCASSFGETGKETQYFGPGTRLLVL.

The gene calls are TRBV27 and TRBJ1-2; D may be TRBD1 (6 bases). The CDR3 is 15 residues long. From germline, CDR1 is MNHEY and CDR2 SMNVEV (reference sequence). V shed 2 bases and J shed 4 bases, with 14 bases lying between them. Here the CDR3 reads CASSLRRGGGYGYTF. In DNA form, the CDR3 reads TGTGCCAGCAGTTTAAGGCGGGGAGGGGGCTATGGCTACACCTTC.

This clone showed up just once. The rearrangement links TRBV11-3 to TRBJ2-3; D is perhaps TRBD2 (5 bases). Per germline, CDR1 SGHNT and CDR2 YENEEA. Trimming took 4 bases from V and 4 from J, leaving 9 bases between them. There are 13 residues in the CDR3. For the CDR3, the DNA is TGTGCCAGCAGCTCCCGGGAAGCAGATACGCAGTATTTT. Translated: CASSSREADTQYF.

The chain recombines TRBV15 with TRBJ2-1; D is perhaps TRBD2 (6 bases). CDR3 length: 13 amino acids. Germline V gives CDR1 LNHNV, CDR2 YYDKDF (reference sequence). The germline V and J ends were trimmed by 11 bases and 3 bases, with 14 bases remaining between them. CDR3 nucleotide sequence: TGTGCCTCGGAGGCCGGGGGCTACAATGAGCAGTTCTTC. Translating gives CASEAGGYNEQFF.

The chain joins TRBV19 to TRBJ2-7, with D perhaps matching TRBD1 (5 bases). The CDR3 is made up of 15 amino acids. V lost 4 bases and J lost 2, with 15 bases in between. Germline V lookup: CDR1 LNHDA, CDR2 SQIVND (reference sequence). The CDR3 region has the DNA TGTGCCAGTAGTAGGGAAGGGGCCGTGACCTACGAGCAGTACTTC. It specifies CASSREGAVTYEQYF.

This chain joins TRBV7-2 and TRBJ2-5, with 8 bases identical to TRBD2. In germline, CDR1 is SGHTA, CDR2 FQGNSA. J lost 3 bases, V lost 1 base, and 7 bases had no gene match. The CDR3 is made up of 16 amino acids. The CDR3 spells CASSLEGPGGEETQYF. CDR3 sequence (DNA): TGTGCCAGCAGCTTAGAGGGGCCGGGGGGGGAAGAGACCCAGTACTTC.

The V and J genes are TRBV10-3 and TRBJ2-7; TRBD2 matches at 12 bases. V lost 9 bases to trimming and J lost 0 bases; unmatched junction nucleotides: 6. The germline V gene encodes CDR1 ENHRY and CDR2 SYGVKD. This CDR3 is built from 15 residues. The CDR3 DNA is TGTGCCATGGCTAGCGGGAGGGCCAACTCCTACGAGCAGTACTTC. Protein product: CAMASGRANSYEQYF.

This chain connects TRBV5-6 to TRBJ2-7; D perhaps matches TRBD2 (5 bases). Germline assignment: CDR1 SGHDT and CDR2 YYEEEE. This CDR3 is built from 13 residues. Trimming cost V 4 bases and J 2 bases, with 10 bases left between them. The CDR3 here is CASSLIGTYEQYF. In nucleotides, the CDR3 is TGTGCCAGCAGCCTGATCGGGACCTACGAGCAGTACTTC.

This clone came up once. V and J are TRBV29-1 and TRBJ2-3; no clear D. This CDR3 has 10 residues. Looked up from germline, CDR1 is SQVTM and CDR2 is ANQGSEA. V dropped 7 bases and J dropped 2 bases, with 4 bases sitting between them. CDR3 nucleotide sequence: TGCAGCGCTTACACAGATACGCAGTATTTT. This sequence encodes CSAYTDTQYF.

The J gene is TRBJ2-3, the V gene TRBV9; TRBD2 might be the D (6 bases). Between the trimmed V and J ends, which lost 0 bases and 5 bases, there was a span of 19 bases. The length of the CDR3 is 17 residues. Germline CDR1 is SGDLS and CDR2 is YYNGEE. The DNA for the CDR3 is TGTGCCAGCAGCGTAGGAATAGCGGCAGCACGAGGAGATACGCAGTATTTT. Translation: CASSVGIAAARGDTQYF.

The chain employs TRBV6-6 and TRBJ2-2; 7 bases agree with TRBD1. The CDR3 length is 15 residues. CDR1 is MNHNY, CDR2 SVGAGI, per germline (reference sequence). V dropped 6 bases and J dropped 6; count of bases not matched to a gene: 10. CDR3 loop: CASSPVSGGSGELFF. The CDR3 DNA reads TGTGCCAGCAGCCCCGTTTCAGGGGGTTCCGGGGAGCTGTTTTTT.

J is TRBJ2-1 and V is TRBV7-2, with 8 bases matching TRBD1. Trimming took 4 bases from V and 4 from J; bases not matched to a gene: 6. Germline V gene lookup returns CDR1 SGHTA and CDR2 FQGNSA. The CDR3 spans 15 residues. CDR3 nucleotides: TGTGCCAGCAGCTCAGCAGGGGGCTGGTACAATGAGCAGTTCTTC. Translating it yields CASSSAGGWYNEQFF.

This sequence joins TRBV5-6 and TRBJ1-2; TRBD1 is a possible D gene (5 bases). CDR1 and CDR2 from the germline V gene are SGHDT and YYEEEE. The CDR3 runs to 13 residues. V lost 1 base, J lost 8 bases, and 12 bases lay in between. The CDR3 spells CASSLTGGEGYTF. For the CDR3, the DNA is TGTGCCAGCAGCTTGACAGGCGGAGAGGGCTACACCTTC.

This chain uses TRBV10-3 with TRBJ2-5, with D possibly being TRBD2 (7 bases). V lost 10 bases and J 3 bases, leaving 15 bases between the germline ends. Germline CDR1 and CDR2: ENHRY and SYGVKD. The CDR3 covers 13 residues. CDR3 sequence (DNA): TGTGCCACCTCGGGGGGCCCGGAAGAGACCCAGTACTTC. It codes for CATSGGPEETQYF.

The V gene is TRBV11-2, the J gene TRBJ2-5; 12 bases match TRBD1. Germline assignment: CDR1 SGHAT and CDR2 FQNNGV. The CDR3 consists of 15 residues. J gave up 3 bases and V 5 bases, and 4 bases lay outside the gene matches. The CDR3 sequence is CASSQGQGAEETQYF. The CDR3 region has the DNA TGTGCCAGCAGCCAGGGACAGGGGGCGGAAGAGACCCAGTACTTC.